This T cell receptor (beta chain) originates from a study of blood T cell repertoires in COVID-19. Looking at the study overall: There were acute and convalescent COVID-19 samples, and they came from the United States, Italy and Spain. T cells, B-cell-depleted T cells, or PBMCs provided the cDNA or gDNA that served as material.

Per the original methods: How many nucleated cells were present was estimated from reference gene primer amplification. Libraries were prepared by immunoSEQ multiplex PCR; TCRdb keeps only in-frame clonotypes and omits some of them. V and J calls and clone size are as listed in that table; D and trimming were resolved from the DNA. There are more than 80,000 clones in the sample; over 70% occur only once, and roughly a third lies in the top ten. V lost 1 base, J lost 7 bases, and 10 bases lay in between. The CDR3 is made up of 14 amino acids. Germline V lookup: CDR1 KGHSH, CDR2 LQKENI. The clonotype was recovered from a woman over 75 with active or convalescent COVID-19. Material: peripheral blood. The rearrangement links TRBV18 to TRBJ1-4, with D possibly TRBD1 on 5 matching bases. CDR3 in amino acids: CASSPLGGTEKLFF. The CDR3 bases are TGTGCCAGCTCACCACTTGGGGGGACTGAAAAACTGTTTTTT.